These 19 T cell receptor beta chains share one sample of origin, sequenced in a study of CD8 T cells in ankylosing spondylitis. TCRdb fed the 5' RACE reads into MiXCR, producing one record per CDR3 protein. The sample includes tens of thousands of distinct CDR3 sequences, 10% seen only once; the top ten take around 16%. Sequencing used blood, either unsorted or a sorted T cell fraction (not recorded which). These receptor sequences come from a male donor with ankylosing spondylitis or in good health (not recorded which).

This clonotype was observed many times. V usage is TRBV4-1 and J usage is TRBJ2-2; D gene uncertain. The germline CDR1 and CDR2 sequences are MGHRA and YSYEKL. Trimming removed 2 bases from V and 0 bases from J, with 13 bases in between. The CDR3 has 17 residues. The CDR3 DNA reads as TGCGCCAGCAGCCAAATGACGTCAGTAGCGAACACCGGGGAGCTGTTTTTT. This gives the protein CASSQMTSVANTGELFF.

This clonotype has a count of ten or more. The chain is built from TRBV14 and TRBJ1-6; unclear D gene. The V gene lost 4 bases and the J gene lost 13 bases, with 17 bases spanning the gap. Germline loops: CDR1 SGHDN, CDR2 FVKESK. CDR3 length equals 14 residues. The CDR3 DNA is TGTGCCAGCAGCCCGAGCAGACCGCGGTTCCCCCTCCACTTT. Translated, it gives CASSPSRPRFPLHF.

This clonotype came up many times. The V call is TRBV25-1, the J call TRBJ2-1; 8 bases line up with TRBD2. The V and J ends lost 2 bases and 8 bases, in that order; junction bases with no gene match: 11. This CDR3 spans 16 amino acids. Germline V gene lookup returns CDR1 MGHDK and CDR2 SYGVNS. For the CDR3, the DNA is TGTGCCAGCAGTGAAGGATTGGCGGGGGGACGTCATGAGCAGTTCTTC. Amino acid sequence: CASSEGLAGGRHEQFF. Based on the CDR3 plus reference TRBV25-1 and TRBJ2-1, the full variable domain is EADIYQTPRYLVIGTGKKITLECSQTMGHDKMYWYQQDPGMELHLIHYSYGVNSTEKGDLSSESTVSRIRTEHFPLTLESARPSHTSQYLCASSEGLAGGRHEQFFGPGTRLTVL.

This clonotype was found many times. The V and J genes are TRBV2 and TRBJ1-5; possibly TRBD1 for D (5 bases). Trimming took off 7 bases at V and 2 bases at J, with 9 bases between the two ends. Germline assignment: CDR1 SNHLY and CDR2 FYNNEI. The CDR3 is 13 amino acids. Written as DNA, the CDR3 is TGTGCCAGCACAGGGATGGGCAATCAGCCCCAGCATTTT. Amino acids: CASTGMGNQPQHF.

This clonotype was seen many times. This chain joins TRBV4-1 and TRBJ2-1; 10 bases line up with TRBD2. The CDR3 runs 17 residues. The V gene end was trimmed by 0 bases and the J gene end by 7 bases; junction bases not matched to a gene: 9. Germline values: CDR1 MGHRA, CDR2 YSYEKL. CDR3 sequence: CASSQDNTSGKRNEQFF. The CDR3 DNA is TGCGCCAGCAGCCAAGATAACACTAGCGGGAAGCGTAATGAGCAGTTCTTC.

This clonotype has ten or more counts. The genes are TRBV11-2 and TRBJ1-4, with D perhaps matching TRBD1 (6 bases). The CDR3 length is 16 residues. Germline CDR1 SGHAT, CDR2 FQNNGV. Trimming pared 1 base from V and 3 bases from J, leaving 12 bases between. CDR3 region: CASSLARTAANEKLFF. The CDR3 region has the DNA TGTGCCAGCAGCTTAGCCCGGACAGCCGCTAATGAAAAACTGTTTTTT.

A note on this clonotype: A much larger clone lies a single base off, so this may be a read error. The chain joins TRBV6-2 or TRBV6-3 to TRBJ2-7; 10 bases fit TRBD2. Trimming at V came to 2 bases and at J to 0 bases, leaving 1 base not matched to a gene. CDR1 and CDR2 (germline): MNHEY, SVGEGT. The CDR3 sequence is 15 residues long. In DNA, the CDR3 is TGTGCCAGCAGTTACGGACTAGCGGTCTCCTACGAGCAGTACTTC. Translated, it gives CASSYGLAVSYEQYF.

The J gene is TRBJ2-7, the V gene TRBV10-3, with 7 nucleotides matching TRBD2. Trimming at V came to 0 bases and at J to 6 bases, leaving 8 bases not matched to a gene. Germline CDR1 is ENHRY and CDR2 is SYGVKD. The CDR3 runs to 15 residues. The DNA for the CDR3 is TGTGCCATCAGTGAGTCGACTGGACTAGTGAGCGAGCAGTACTTC. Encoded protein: CAISESTGLVSEQYF.

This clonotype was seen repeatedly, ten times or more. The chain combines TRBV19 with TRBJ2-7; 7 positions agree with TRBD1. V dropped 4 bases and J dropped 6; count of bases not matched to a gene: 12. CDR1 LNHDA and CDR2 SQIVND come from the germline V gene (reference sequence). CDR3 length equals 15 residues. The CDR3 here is CASSNFRQGDTEQYF. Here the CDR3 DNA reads TGTGCCAGTAGTAACTTCCGACAGGGTGATACCGAGCAGTACTTC.

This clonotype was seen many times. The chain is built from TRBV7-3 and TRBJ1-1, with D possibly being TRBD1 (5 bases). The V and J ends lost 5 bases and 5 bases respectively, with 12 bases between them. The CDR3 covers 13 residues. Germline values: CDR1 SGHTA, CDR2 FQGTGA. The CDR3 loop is CASSVGRGTEAFF. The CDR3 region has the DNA TGTGCCAGCAGCGTCGGACGGGGGACTGAAGCTTTCTTT.

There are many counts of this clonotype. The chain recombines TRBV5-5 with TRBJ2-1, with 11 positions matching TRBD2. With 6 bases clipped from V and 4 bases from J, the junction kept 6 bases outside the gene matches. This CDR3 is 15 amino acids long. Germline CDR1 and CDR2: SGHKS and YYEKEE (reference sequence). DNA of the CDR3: TGTGCCAGCATGTTACTAGCGGGAGTATACAATGAGCAGTTCTTC. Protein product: CASMLLAGVYNEQFF.

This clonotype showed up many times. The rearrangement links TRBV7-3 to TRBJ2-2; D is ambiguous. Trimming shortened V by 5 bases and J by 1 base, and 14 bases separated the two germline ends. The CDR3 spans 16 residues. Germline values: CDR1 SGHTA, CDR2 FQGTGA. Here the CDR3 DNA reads TGTGCCAGCAGCCCTACGGCCTATCAGAACACCGGGGAGCTGTTTTTT. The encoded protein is CASSPTAYQNTGELFF.

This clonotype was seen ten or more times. This CDR3 is CASRGTSPNTEAFF. CDR3 coding DNA: TGTGCCAGCAGAGGGACGTCTCCGAACACTGAAGCTTTCTTT. V usage is TRBV12-3 or TRBV12-4 and J usage is TRBJ1-1; TRBD1 is a possible D gene (5 bases). Trimming pared 6 bases from V and 1 base from J, leaving 12 bases between. The CDR3 extends over 14 amino acids.

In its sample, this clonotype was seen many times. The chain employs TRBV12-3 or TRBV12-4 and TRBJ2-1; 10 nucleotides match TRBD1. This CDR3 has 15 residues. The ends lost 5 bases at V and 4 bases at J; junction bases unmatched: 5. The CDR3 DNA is TGTGCCAGCAGTGACCGGGACAGGGGTTACAATGAGCAGTTCTTC. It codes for CASSDRDRGYNEQFF.

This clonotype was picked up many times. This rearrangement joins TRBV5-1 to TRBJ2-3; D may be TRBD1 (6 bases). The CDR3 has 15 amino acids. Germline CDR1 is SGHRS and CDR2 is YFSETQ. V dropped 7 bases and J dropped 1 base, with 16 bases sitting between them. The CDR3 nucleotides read TGCGCCAGCGGTTTTGGGGCAGGGGGCACAGATACGCAGTATTTT. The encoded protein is CASGFGAGGTDTQYF.

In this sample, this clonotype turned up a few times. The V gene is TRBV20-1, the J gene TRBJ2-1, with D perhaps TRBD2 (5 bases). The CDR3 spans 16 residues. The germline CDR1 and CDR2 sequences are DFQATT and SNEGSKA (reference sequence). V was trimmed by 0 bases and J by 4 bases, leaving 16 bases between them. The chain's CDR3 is CSARELASPLYNEQFF. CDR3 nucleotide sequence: TGCAGTGCTAGAGAACTGGCTAGCCCCCTTTACAATGAGCAGTTCTTC.

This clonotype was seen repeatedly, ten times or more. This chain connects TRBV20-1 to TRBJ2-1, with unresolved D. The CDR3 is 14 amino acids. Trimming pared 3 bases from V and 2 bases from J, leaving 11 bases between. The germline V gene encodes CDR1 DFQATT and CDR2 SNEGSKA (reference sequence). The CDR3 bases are TGCAGTGCTAGTGGACCAGAAACCTACAATGAGCAGTTCTTC. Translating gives CSASGPETYNEQFF.

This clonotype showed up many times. The CDR3 DNA sequence: TGCAGTGCTTATACCGGGACTAGCACAGAGCAGTACTTC. This gives the protein CSAYTGTSTEQYF. The rearrangement joins TRBV20-1 to TRBJ2-7; 9 bases are shared with TRBD2. The V segment lost 5 bases and the J segment 7 bases; nucleotides outside the gene matches: 9. Germline CDR1 reads DFQATT; CDR2 reads SNEGSKA (reference sequence). The CDR3 length is 13 residues.

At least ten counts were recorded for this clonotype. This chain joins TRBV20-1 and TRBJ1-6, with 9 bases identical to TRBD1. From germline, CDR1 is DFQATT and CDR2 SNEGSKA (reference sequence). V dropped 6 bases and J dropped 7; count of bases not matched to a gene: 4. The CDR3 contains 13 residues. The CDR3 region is CSAGQGHNSPLHF. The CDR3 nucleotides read TGCAGTGCAGGACAGGGGCACAATTCACCCCTCCACTTT.